What follows are 18 T cell receptor beta chains derived from one specimen sequenced in a study of blood T cell repertoires in COVID-19. The data were produced by immunoSEQ multiplex PCR, yet TCRdb's version contains in-frame clones alone and is incomplete. This sample has a few hundred thousand clones, with 75% to 95% found just once. The sequenced sample consisted of peripheral blood. These receptors all stem from a person aged 18 to 29 with COVID-19, enrolled during active disease.

The J gene is TRBJ2-3, the V gene TRBV29-1, with a tentative D call TRBD2 (5 bases). V lost 6 bases to trimming and J lost 3 bases, with 7 bases between them. The germline CDR1 and CDR2 sequences are SQVTM and ANQGSEA. The CDR3 length is 11 residues. The CDR3 here is CSVPGTDTQYF. CDR3 sequence (DNA): TGCAGCGTCCCGGGAACAGATACGCAGTATTTT.

V usage is TRBV6-5 and J usage is TRBJ2-1; 9 nucleotides match TRBD2. Germline values: CDR1 MNHEY, CDR2 SVGAGI. This CDR3 has 15 residues. With V trimmed by 7 bases and J by 5 bases, 9 bases remained unmatched. This CDR3 is CASTPGLALNNEQFF. The CDR3 DNA reads as TGTGCCAGCACCCCGGGACTAGCCCTTAACAATGAGCAGTTCTTC.

The chain links TRBV27 to TRBJ2-7; 12 bases are a match to TRBD1. The V and J ends lost 8 bases and 7 bases, in that order; junction bases with no gene match: 6. Germline CDR1 reads MNHEY; CDR2 reads SMNVEV (reference sequence). The CDR3 length is 13 residues. CDR3 sequence reads: CASRDRGLGEQYF. The CDR3 region has the DNA TGTGCCAGCCGGGACAGGGGGCTGGGGGAGCAGTACTTC.

The chain has TRBV27 and TRBJ2-4, with D unresolved. Germline CDR1 is MNHEY and CDR2 is SMNVEV (reference sequence). The CDR3 runs 19 residues. Trimming removed 1 base from V and 6 bases from J, with 25 bases in between. The CDR3 region is CASSLFDPLSAASGNIQYF. The CDR3 DNA sequence: TGTGCCAGCAGTTTATTCGATCCTTTGAGTGCTGCTAGTGGAAACATTCAGTACTTC.

V gene TRBV6-1 combines with J gene TRBJ1-3; D uncertain. Germline CDR1 reads MNHNS; CDR2 reads SASEGT. The CDR3 extends over 17 amino acids. Trimming took off 0 bases at V and 0 bases at J, with 12 bases between the two ends. CDR3 bases: TGTGCCAGCAGTGAAGCCCCAGTCTTTCTCTCTGGAAACACCATATATTTT. As protein: CASSEAPVFLSGNTIYF.

This clone has a handful of counts. The chain is built from TRBV7-2 and TRBJ1-5; 8 bases agree with TRBD1. From germline, CDR1 is SGHTA and CDR2 FQGNSA. V was clipped by 3 bases and J by 3 bases; unmatched bases: 10. This CDR3 is 17 amino acids long. CDR3 sequence: CASSFTGTGPFNQPQHF. The CDR3 DNA reads as TGTGCCAGCAGCTTTACCGGGACAGGTCCTTTCAATCAGCCCCAGCATTTT.

V and J are TRBV28 and TRBJ1-2; D is unresolved. The V end was cut by 8 bases, the J end by 2 bases, with 15 bases between. This CDR3 has 14 amino acids. The germline gives CDR1 MDHEN, CDR2 SYDVKM. This chain's CDR3 is CASRPEAGNYGYTF. The CDR3 region has the DNA TGTGCCAGCCGACCCGAGGCCGGCAACTATGGCTACACCTTC.

V and J are TRBV14 and TRBJ2-1; D is perhaps TRBD2 (6 bases). The CDR3 contains 12 residues. Looked up from germline, CDR1 is SGHDN and CDR2 is FVKESK. Trimming stripped 6 bases from V and 9 bases from J, with 12 bases between. CDR3 nucleotide sequence: TGTGCCAGCAGGGAGGGGTTGAGTGAGCAGTTCTTC. Its protein product is CASREGLSEQFF.

The chain couples TRBV2 to TRBJ1-4; the D gene is possibly TRBD1 (5 bases). The CDR3 runs to 15 residues. Germline V gene data show CDR1 as SNHLY and CDR2 as FYNNEI. V lost 5 bases, J lost 0 bases, and 10 bases lay in between. This CDR3 reads CASSSQAPTNEKLFF. CDR3 DNA sequence: TGTGCCAGCAGTTCACAGGCTCCAACTAATGAAAAACTGTTTTTT.

V gene TRBV29-1 combines with J gene TRBJ1-1; 12 bases fit TRBD1. Germline assignment: CDR1 SQVTM and CDR2 ANQGSEA. The CDR3 sequence is 14 residues long. The junction had 7 bases not matched to a gene; V was cut back by 5 bases and J by 6 bases. The DNA of the CDR3 is TGCAGCGTTTTCATCCGGGACAGGGGGCCTGAAGCTTTCTTT. It yields the protein CSVFIRDRGPEAFF.

The table lists this clone with a count of one. V and J are TRBV2 and TRBJ2-1, with a weak D call TRBD2 (7 bases). Per germline, CDR1 SNHLY and CDR2 FYNNEI. CDR3 length: 15 amino acids. V lost 2 bases to trimming and J lost 5 bases, with 13 bases between them. CDR3 in amino acids: CASSELGEGDNEQFF. The CDR3 region has the DNA TGTGCCAGCAGTGAATTGGGGGAGGGGGACAATGAGCAGTTCTTC.

This chain links TRBV7-7 with TRBJ2-1; D gene ambiguous. This CDR3 is 13 amino acids long. Trimming left V 5 bases short and J 8 bases short, with 13 bases between. From germline, CDR1 is SSHAT and CDR2 FNYEAQ (reference sequence). The CDR3 coding sequence is TGTGCCAGCAGCCCGACTGCAATGGATGAGCAGTTCTTC. As protein: CASSPTAMDEQFF.

The chain carries TRBV25-1 and TRBJ1-2, with a weak D call TRBD1 (6 bases). This CDR3 spans 14 amino acids. Per germline, CDR1 MGHDK and CDR2 SYGVNS. Trimming left V 1 base short and J 3 bases short, with 9 bases between. CDR3 nucleotide sequence: TGTGCCAGCAGTGAATTAGAGGGGGACTATGGCTACACCTTC. This sequence encodes CASSELEGDYGYTF.

The chain combines TRBV5-6 with TRBJ1-5; 8 positions agree with TRBD1. CDR1 and CDR2 from the germline V gene are SGHDT and YYEEEE. V trimming: 4 bases; J trimming: 2 bases; junction bases outside the gene matches: 5. This CDR3 spans 15 amino acids. The CDR3: CASSPGQGGNQPQHF. The CDR3 region has the DNA TGTGCCAGCAGCCCAGGACAGGGTGGCAATCAGCCCCAGCATTTT.

The rearrangement uses TRBV6-6 and TRBJ1-6; 7 bases are a match to TRBD1. The V gene end was trimmed by 5 bases and the J gene end by 4 bases; junction bases not matched to a gene: 2. The CDR3 spans 14 residues. Germline V gene data show CDR1 as MNHNY and CDR2 as SVGAGI (reference sequence). DNA of the CDR3: TGTGCCAGCAGTAGGGACAGTTATAATTCACCCCTCCACTTT. As protein: CASSRDSYNSPLHF.

The CDR3 DNA follows: TGTGCCAGCAGTCCACCCCCACCTCTCAGAAACACTGAAGCTTTCTTT. Translation: CASSPPPPLRNTEAFF. This chain joins TRBV28 and TRBJ1-1; D uncertain. Trimming cost V 5 bases and J 2 bases, with 18 bases left between them. Germline values: CDR1 MDHEN, CDR2 SYDVKM. The CDR3 spans 16 residues.

The rearrangement joins TRBV5-4 to TRBJ2-7, with 7 bases identical to TRBD1. The CDR3 has 17 residues. Trimming took 2 bases from V and 0 from J; bases not matched to a gene: 11. CDR1 is SGHNT and CDR2 is YYREEE in the germline V gene (reference sequence). The DNA for the CDR3 is TGTGCCAGCAGCTTAGGGCACCCCCGGGACAGCTCCTACGAGCAGTACTTC. This codes for CASSLGHPRDSSYEQYF.

The genes are TRBV28 and TRBJ2-3; 12 bases align to TRBD2. Losses at the gene ends were 3 bases for V and 7 bases for J; bases not matched to a gene: 14. The CDR3 runs to 18 residues. Looked up from germline, CDR1 is MDHEN and CDR2 is SYDVKM. In DNA, the CDR3 is TGTGCCAGCAGTTTTCCCCTCCCTAGCGGGAGGGCCGCGAATACGCAGTATTTT. This gives the protein CASSFPLPSGRAANTQYF.